This entry describes one T cell receptor beta chain. Its antigen is still unknown. The sample is drawn from a study of shared clonotypes between healthy human individuals. The study, taken as a whole, reports: Generally, naive subsets came out with larger estimated richness than memory subsets. Represented diversity (both genetic and exposure-history) was limited by the small number of donors.

An assay was performed, and its level was deep. Assay: immunoSEQ multiplex PCR; the TCRdb copy retains only in-frame clones and omits some. The data contain roughly 680,000 clones, 72% of them singletons. All donors qualified as healthy HIV-negative adults and had experienced no recent acute infections or vaccinations. With 2 bases removed from V and 2 bases from J, the gap between germline ends came to 0 bases. The CDR3 is 12 residues long. Per germline, CDR1 SGHNT and CDR2 YENEEA. The sequenced sample consisted of memory CD4+ T cells sorted from blood. This sample's subset: CD45RA-negative fraction. This chain uses TRBV11-3 with TRBJ2-2; no clear D gene. This TCR was recovered from a woman younger than 45 in good health. The CDR3 nucleotides read TGTGCCAGCAGCTTAAACACCGGGGAGCTGTTTTTT. Its translation is CASSLNTGELFF.